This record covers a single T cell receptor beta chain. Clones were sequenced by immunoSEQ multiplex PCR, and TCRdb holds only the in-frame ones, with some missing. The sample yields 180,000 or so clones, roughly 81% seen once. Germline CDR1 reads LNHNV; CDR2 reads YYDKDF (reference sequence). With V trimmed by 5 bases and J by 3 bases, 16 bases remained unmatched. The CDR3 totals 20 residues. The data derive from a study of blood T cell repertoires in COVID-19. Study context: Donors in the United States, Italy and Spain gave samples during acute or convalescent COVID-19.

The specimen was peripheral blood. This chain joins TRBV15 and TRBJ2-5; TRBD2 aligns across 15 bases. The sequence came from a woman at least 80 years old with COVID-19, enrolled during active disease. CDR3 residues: CATSWEGLAGGAGTEETQYF. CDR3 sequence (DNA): TGTGCCACCAGCTGGGAGGGACTAGCGGGGGGCGCAGGGACTGAAGAGACCCAGTACTTC. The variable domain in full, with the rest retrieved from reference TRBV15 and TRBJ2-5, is DAMVIQNPRYQVTQFGKPVTLSCSQTLNHNVMYWYQQKSSQAPKLLFHYYDKDFNNEADTPDNFQSRRPNTSFCFLDIRSPGLGDTAMYLCATSWEGLAGGAGTEETQYFGPGTRLLVL.